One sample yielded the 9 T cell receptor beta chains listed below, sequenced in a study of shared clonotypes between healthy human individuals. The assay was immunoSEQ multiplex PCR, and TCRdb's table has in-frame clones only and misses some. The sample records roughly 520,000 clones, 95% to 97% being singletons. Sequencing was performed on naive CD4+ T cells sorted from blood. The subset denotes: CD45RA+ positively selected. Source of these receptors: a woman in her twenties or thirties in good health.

As DNA, the CDR3 is TGTGCCAGCAGCCCCGGCCGTCGGGAGACCCAGTACTTC. This sequence encodes CASSPGRRETQYF. The rearrangement links TRBV7-6 to TRBJ2-5; no clear D gene. CDR1 and CDR2 from the germline V gene are SGHVS and FNYEAQ. Trimming pared 5 bases from V and 5 bases from J, leaving 12 bases between. The CDR3 contains 13 residues.

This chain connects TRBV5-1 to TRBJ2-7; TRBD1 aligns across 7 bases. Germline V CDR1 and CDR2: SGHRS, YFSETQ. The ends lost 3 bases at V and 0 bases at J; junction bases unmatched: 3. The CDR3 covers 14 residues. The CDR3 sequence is CASSSGQISYEQYF. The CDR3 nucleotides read TGCGCCAGCAGCTCGGGACAGATCTCCTACGAGCAGTACTTC.

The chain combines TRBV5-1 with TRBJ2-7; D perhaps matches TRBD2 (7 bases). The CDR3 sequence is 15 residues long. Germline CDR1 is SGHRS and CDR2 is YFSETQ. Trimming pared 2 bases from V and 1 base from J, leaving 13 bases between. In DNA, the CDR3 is TGCGCCAGCAGCTTTGGGGGGGCGTCTTCCTACGAGCAGTACTTC. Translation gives CASSFGGASSYEQYF.

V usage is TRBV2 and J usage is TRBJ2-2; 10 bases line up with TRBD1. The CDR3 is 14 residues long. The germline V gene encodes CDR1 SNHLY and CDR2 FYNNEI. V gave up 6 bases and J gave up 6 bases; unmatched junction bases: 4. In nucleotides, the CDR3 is TGTGCCAGCAGGGCCGGGACAGGGGCCGGGGAGCTGTTTTTT. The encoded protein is CASRAGTGAGELFF.

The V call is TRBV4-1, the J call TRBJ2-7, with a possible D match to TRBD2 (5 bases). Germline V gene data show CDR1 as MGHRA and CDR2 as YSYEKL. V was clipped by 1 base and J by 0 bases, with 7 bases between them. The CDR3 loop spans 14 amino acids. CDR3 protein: CASSQAGISYEQYF. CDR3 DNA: TGCGCCAGCAGCCAAGCGGGGATCTCCTACGAGCAGTACTTC.

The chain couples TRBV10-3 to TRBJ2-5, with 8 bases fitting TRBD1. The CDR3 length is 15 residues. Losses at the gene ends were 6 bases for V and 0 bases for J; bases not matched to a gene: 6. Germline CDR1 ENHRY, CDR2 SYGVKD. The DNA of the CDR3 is TGTGCCATCAGGGCTTCGGACAGGGACCAAGAGACCCAGTACTTC. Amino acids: CAIRASDRDQETQYF.

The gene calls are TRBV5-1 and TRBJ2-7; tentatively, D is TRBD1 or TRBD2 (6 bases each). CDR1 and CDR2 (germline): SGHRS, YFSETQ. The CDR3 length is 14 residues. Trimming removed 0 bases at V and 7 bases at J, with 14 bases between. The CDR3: CASSLEPGAGEQYF. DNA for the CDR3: TGCGCCAGCAGCTTGGAGCCAGGGGCGGGGGAGCAGTACTTC. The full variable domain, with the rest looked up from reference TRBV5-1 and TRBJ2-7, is KAGVTQTPRYLIKTRGQQVTLSCSPISGHRSVSWYQQTPGQGLQFLFEYFSETQRNKGNFPGRFSGRQFSNSRSEMNVSTLELGDSALYLCASSLEPGAGEQYFGPGTRLTVT.

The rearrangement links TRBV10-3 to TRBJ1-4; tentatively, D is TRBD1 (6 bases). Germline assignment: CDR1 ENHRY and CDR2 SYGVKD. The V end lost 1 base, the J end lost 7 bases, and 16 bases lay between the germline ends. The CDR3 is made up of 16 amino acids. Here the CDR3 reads CAISEFNRASGEKLFF. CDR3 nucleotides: TGTGCCATCAGTGAGTTCAACAGGGCAAGTGGTGAAAAACTGTTTTTT.

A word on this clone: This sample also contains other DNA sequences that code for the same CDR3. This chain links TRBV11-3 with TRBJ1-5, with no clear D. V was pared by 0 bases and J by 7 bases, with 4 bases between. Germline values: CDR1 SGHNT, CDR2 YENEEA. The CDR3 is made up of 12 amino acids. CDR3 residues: CASSLEGQPQHF. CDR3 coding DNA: TGTGCCAGCAGCTTAGAGGGCCAGCCCCAGCATTTT. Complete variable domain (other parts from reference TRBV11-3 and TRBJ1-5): EAGVVQSPRYKIIEKKQPVAFWCNPISGHNTLYWYLQNLGQGPELLIRYENEEAVDDSQLPKDRFSAERLKGVDSTLKIQPAELGDSAVYLCASSLEGQPQHFGDGTRLSIL.